The source of this T cell receptor (beta chain) is a study of T-cell reconstitution after alpha-beta-depleted transplantation in children. The CDR3 is made up of 16 amino acids. Per the germline V gene, CDR1 is SGHDT and CDR2 is YYEEEE. V gave up 3 bases and J gave up 5 bases, with 15 bases separating them. Notes on the study in general: Roughly two months post-transplant, alpha-beta T cells reportedly originated from several hundred graft clones that had expanded. Most T-cell counts and diversity one year after the transplant came from T cells that were newly produced. Surviving recipient cells, namely T cells and thymic progenitors, were the source of high day-60 TCRbeta diversity in some patients.

Preparation of the TCRbeta library involved a method that used unique molecular identifiers. TCRdb processed the PCR reads anew with MiXCR; each CDR3 protein has one entry. Among approximately 150,000 distinct CDR3 sequences listed, around 10% were seen once. The table lists this clonotype with many counts. Its target is unknown. The rearrangement links TRBV5-6 to TRBJ2-6; no clear D gene. This clonotype was sampled from a female patient between 2 and 10 years old who had a stem cell transplant for congenital amegakaryocytic thrombocytopenia, so the T cells may come from the graft donor. Sequencing used PBMCs, mostly from graft donor cells, obtained 180 days after TCRalphabeta/CD19-depleted stem cell transplant. CDR3 sequence reads: CASSSRTLLRANVLTF. The CDR3 nucleotides are TGTGCCAGCAGCTCCAGGACCCTTCTAAGGGCCAACGTCCTGACTTTC.